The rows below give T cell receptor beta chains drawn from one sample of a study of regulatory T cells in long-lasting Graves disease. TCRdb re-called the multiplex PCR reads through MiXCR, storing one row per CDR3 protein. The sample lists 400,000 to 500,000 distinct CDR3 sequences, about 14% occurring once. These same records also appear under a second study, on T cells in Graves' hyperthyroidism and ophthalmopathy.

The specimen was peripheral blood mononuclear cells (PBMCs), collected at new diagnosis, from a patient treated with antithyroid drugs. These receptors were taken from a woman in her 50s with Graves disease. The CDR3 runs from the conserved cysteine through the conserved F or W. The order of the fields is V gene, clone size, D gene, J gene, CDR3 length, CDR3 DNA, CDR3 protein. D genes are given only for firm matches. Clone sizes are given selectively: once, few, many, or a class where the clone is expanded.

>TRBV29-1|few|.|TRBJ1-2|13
TGCAGCGTTAGGGACATAGCTAACTATGGCTACACCTTC
CSVRDIANYGYTF
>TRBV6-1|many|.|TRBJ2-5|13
TGTGCCAGCAGGACGGGAGTCCAAGAGACCCAGTACTTC
CASRTGVQETQYF
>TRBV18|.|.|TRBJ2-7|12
TGTGCCAGCTCAGGGACCCTCGGGGAGCAGTACTTC
CASSGTLGEQYF
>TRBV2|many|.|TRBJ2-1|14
TGTGCCAGCAACCCCGGGACGGCCTACAATGAGCAGTTCTTC
CASNPGTAYNEQFF
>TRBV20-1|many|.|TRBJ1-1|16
TGCAGTGCTAGAGATAGAGGGGCCACCTCGAACACTGAAGCTTTCTTT
CSARDRGATSNTEAFF
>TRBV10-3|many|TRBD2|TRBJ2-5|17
TGTGCCATCGCCAGGACAGGGACTAGCGGGAGCCAAGAGACCCAGTACTTC
CAIARTGTSGSQETQYF
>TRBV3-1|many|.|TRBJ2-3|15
TGTGCCAGCAGCCCATCTAGCGTCGGCACAGATACGCAGTATTTT
CASSPSSVGTDTQYF
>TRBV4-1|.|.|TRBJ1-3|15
TGCGCCAGCAGCCAGGAAGTTAGCTCTGGAAACACCATATATTTT
CASSQEVSSGNTIYF
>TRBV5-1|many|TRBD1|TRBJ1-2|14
TGCGCCAGCAGCTTGGACGGACAGGGCAACGGCTACACCTTC
CASSLDGQGNGYTF
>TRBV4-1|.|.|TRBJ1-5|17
TGCGCCAGCAGCCAAGACGGTAGACAGATTAGCAATCAGCCCCAGCATTTT
CASSQDGRQISNQPQHF
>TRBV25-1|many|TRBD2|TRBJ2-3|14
TGTGCCAGCAGTCCAAGCAAGGCGGGAGGTACGCAGTATTTT
CASSPSKAGGTQYF
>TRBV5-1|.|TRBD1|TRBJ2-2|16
TGCGCCAGCAGCACGGCCGGGACAGCGAACACCGGGGAGCTGTTTTTT
CASSTAGTANTGELFF
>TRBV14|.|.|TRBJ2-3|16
TGTGCCAGCAGCCGATACGGGGGCCTGGGCACAGATACGCAGTATTTT
CASSRYGGLGTDTQYF
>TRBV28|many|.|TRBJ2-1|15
TGTGCCAGCAGTTTATTGGACACCGTGTACAATGAGCAGTTCTTC
CASSLLDTVYNEQFF
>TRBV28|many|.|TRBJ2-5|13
TGTGCCAGCAGTTTATGGCTACAAGAGACCCAGTACTTC
CASSLWLQETQYF
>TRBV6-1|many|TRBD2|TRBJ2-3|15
TGTGCCACCGTCCTGGCGGCGGGACTAGGTGGGGCGCAGTATTTT
CATVLAAGLGGAQYF
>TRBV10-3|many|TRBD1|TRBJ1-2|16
TGTGCCATCAGTGAGCACTTCGGACAGGGGAAAGGTGGCTACACCTTC
CAISEHFGQGKGGYTF
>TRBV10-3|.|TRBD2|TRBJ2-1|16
TGTGCCATCAGTGAGTCTCGGACTAGCGGGAACAATGAGCAGTTCTTC
CAISESRTSGNNEQFF
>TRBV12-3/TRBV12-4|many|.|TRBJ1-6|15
TGTGCCAGCAGTTTAATCCACGGGGGCTCTTCACCCCTCCACTTT
CASSLIHGGSSPLHF
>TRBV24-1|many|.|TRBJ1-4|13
TGTGCCACCAGCGGGGGACGGAATGAAAAACTGTTTTTT
CATSGGRNEKLFF
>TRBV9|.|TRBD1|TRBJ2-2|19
TGTGCCAGCAGCCCTCACGGGACAGGGGGCGCGGTCTGGACCGGGGAGCTGTTTTTT
CASSPHGTGGAVWTGELFF
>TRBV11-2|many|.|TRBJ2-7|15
TGTGCCAGCAGCTTAGATTTTGGCGGGTGGAGGGAGCAGTACTTC
CASSLDFGGWREQYF
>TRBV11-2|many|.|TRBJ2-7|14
TGTGCCAGCAGCTTACGCGGCGGGAACTACGAGCAGTACTTC
CASSLRGGNYEQYF
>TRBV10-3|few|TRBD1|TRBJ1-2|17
TGTGCCATCAGTGGTGGGACAGGGGGAGGATTCCTCTATGGCTACACCTTC
CAISGGTGGGFLYGYTF
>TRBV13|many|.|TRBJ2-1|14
TGTGCCAGCAGCTCCCCCCTAGATTACAATGAGCAGTTCTTC
CASSSPLDYNEQFF
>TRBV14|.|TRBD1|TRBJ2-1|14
TGTGCCAGCAGCCCCGGGACAGGGAAAAATGAGCAGTTCTTC
CASSPGTGKNEQFF
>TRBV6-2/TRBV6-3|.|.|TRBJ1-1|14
TGTGCCAGCAATTCCGGTTGGGTGAACACTGAAGCTTTCTTT
CASNSGWVNTEAFF
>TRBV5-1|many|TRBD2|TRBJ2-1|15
TGCGCCAGCAGCGAGGGACTAGCGGGAGCCGGGGAGCAGTTCTTC
CASSEGLAGAGEQFF
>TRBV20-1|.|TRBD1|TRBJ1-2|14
TGCAGTGCTGGCTCCGGGACAGGTTCATATGGCTACACCTTC
CSAGSGTGSYGYTF
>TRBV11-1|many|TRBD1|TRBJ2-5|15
TGTGCCAGCAGCTTGATGGGACAGTCGCAAGAGACCCAGTACTTC
CASSLMGQSQETQYF
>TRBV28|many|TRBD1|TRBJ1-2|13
TGTGCCAGCAGTTTCGAGGGGGCGTATGGCTACACCTTC
CASSFEGAYGYTF
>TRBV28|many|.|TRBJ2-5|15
TGTGCCAGCAGTTTACCCCAGGGGCGACGGAGCAGCCAGTACTTC
CASSLPQGRRSSQYF
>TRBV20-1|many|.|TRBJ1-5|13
TGCAGTGCCCACTCCAGGGTCAATCAGCCCCAGCATTTT
CSAHSRVNQPQHF
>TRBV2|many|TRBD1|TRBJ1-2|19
TGTGCCAGCAACTCCTACTCTCGGACAGGGGGACGGTCATCCTATGGCTACACCTTC
CASNSYSRTGGRSSYGYTF
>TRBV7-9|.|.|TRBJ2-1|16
TGTGCCAGCAGCCCTCGAGGGTTTGCGCAAGGGGGTGAGCAGTTCTTC
CASSPRGFAQGGEQFF
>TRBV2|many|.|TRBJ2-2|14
TGTGCCAGCAGTGTCCGTGATGTAACCGGGGAGCTGTTTTTT
CASSVRDVTGELFF
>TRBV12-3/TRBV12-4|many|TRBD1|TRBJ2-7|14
TGTGCCAGCAGTGGAGACAGGGGGATCTACGAGCAGTACTTC
CASSGDRGIYEQYF
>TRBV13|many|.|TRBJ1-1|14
TGTGCCAGCAGCCGGGGGGAGTGGAACACTGAAGCTTTCTTT
CASSRGEWNTEAFF
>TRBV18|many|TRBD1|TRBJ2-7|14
TGTGCCAGCTCATCCGGGACAGGCAGGGACGAGCAGTACTTC
CASSSGTGRDEQYF
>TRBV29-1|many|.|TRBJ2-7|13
TGCAGCGTTGCAGGGGGGATTTCCTACGAGCAGTACTTC
CSVAGGISYEQYF
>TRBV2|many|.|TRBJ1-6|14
TGTGCCAGCAGTGAAGGGCAGGGGAATTCACCCCTCCACTTT
CASSEGQGNSPLHF
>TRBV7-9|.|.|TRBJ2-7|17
TGCGCCAGCAGCCTGGACGGTCTGACGCCGCCCTCCTACGAGCAGTACTTC
CASSLDGLTPPSYEQYF
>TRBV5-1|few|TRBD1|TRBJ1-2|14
TGCGCCAGCAGTATTCAGGGGGCGAGCTATGGCTACACCTTC
CASSIQGASYGYTF
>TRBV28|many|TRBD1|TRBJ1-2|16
TGTGCCAGCAGCACCACGGGAAGGGGGCGGCTGTATGGCTACACCTTC
CASSTTGRGRLYGYTF
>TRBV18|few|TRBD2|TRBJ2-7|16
TGTGCCAGCTCACCGGTTAGCGGGCCGACCTCCTACGAGCAGTACTTC
CASSPVSGPTSYEQYF
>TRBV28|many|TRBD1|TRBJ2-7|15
TGTGCCAGCAGTGGAGGCGCTTGGGACAGCTACGAGCAGTACTTC
CASSGGAWDSYEQYF
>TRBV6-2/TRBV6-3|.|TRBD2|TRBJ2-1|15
TGTGCCAGCAGTTACTCGATGCGGACTAGCGATGAGCAGTTCTTC
CASSYSMRTSDEQFF
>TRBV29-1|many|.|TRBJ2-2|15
TGCAGCGTCCCCAGGGGAGGGTCGAACACCGGGGAGCTGTTTTTT
CSVPRGGSNTGELFF
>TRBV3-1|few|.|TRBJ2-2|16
TGTGCCAGCAGCCCGACCTCCCCGGGGGCGCCCGGGGAGCTGTTTTTT
CASSPTSPGAPGELFF
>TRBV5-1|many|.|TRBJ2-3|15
TGCGCCACTCAGGAGCAGGGGTTTGGCGCAGATACGCAGTATTTT
CATQEQGFGADTQYF
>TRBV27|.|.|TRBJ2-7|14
TGTGCCAGCAGTACCCGGGACAAACCCTACGAGCAGTACTTC
CASSTRDKPYEQYF
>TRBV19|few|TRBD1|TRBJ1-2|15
TGTGCCAGTAGCGGGGTAGGGGACAGAAGCTATGGCTACACCTTC
CASSGVGDRSYGYTF